This T cell receptor (beta chain) was sequenced in a study of molecular identifiers for immune sequencing clone quantification. Regarding this clonotype: Just one base apart from a much larger clone, this may be a read error.

In TCRdb, the PCR reads were re-called with MiXCR into one record per CDR3 protein. The table lists some 100,000 distinct CDR3 sequences, 35% to 40% of them singletons. This sequence was found in a human donor in good health. Some libraries in this study had Jurkat cell RNA spiked in. Sequencing was performed on naive CD8+ T cells from blood, with Jurkat cell RNA spiked in. As to subset: FACS-sorted CD8+CD4-CCR7+CD45RA+ naive T cells.

The CDR3 loop reads CACSQGRADEQYF. The CDR3 region has the DNA TGTGCCTGCAGCCAAGGGAGGGCGGACGAGCAGTACTTC. The chain combines TRBV4-2 with TRBJ2-7; 7 bases line up with TRBD2. This CDR3 contains 13 residues. The germline V gene has CDR1 LGHNA and CDR2 YNFKEQ.